One sample yielded the 10 T cell receptor beta chains listed below, sequenced in a study of blood T cell repertoires in COVID-19. The method was immunoSEQ multiplex PCR; TCRdb's version includes in-frame clones alone and lacks a portion of them. Of approximately 200,000 clones in the sample, 65% to 85% were seen once. The specimen sequenced was peripheral blood. Receptors were obtained from a woman aged 55-69 years with acute or convalescent COVID-19.

The rearrangement links TRBV29-1 to TRBJ1-2; TRBD1 agrees at 10 bases. The CDR3 is 12 residues long. V dropped 4 bases and J dropped 7; count of bases not matched to a gene: 3. The V gene's germline CDR1 is SQVTM and CDR2 ANQGSEA. CDR3 protein: CSVVDRGSGYTF. DNA of the CDR3: TGCAGCGTTGTGGACAGGGGGTCTGGCTACACCTTC.

V is TRBV6-5 and J is TRBJ1-5; no definite D call. There are 15 residues in the CDR3. Deletions cut 4 bases from V and 4 bases from J, with 14 bases between. Germline V gives CDR1 MNHEY, CDR2 SVGAGI. In nucleotides, the CDR3 is TGTGCCAGCAGTTCCTCCGGCAGCGCGAATCAGCCCCAGCATTTT. Translation: CASSSSGSANQPQHF.

The chain has TRBV6-4 and TRBJ1-6; 7 nucleotides agree with TRBD1. Germline trimming cut 6 bases from V and 5 bases from J; bases unmatched to any gene: 1. The CDR3 spans 13 residues. The germline gives CDR1 MRHNA, CDR2 SNTAGT. The CDR3 spells CASRGQNNSPLHF. CDR3 nucleotides: TGTGCCAGCAGGGGACAGAATAATTCACCCCTCCACTTT.

This chain connects TRBV19 to TRBJ1-6; D perhaps matches TRBD1 (6 bases). The germline V and J ends were trimmed by 5 bases and 8 bases, with 16 bases remaining between them. The CDR3 spans 15 residues. CDR1 is LNHDA and CDR2 is SQIVND in the germline V gene (reference sequence). The CDR3 DNA reads TGTGCCAGTAGTCTTACAGGGATTTTGGATTCACCCCTCCACTTT. It encodes CASSLTGILDSPLHF.

The chain employs TRBV6-1 and TRBJ1-6; 11 bases match TRBD1. The CDR3 covers 17 residues. Germline CDR1 and CDR2: MNHNS and SASEGT. V lost 3 bases to trimming and J lost 3 bases; unmatched junction nucleotides: 4. The CDR3: CASSEGQGVDYNSPLHF. Written as DNA, the CDR3 is TGTGCCAGCAGTGAGGGACAGGGGGTCGACTATAATTCACCCCTCCACTTT.

The chain uses TRBV9 and TRBJ2-5; 11 positions match TRBD2. Germline-derived CDR1 and CDR2 are SGDLS and YYNGEE. The CDR3 runs to 16 residues. After removal of 1 base from V and 4 bases from J, the junction contained 6 bases not matched to a gene. The DNA for the CDR3 is TGTGCCAGCAGCGTATATAGCGGGGGGGCCTCAGAGACCCAGTACTTC. This translates into CASSVYSGGASETQYF.

This chain connects TRBV20-1 to TRBJ1-2; 11 bases match TRBD1. Germline V gene data show CDR1 as DFQATT and CDR2 as SNEGSKA (reference sequence). V trimming: 3 bases; J trimming: 5 bases; junction bases outside the gene matches: 14. This CDR3 comprises 17 residues. The CDR3 sequence is CSASSFGQGARMYGYTF. Written as DNA, the CDR3 is TGCAGTGCTAGTAGTTTCGGACAGGGGGCGCGAATGTATGGCTACACCTTC.

The genes are TRBV4-1 and TRBJ2-3; unclear D gene. The CDR3 loop spans 13 amino acids. Germline loops: CDR1 MGHRA, CDR2 YSYEKL. V dropped 3 bases and J dropped 6 bases, with 10 bases sitting between them. CDR3: CASSQYSGDTQYF. The CDR3 DNA sequence: TGCGCCAGCAGCCAGTATTCGGGTGATACGCAGTATTTT.

In its sample, this clone was seen once. V and J are TRBV6-5 and TRBJ2-1; 8 nucleotides agree with TRBD2. Per germline, CDR1 MNHEY and CDR2 SVGAGI. V shed 4 bases, J shed 8 bases, and the junction held 13 bases outside the gene matches. This CDR3 spans 16 amino acids. This CDR3 is CASSSQLAGGLDEQFF. The CDR3 DNA is TGTGCCAGCAGTTCCCAGTTGGCGGGGGGCCTCGATGAGCAGTTCTTC.

The rearrangement joins TRBV5-5 to TRBJ2-7, with 8 bases matching TRBD1. CDR3 length: 15 amino acids. Germline CDR1 reads SGHKS; CDR2 reads YYEKEE (reference sequence). V trimming: 4 bases; J trimming: 3 bases; junction bases outside the gene matches: 9. CDR3 nucleotide sequence: TGTGCCAGCAGCCTTGACAGGGGTAGGGGCTACGAGCAGTACTTC. Its translation is CASSLDRGRGYEQYF. Supplemented by reference TRBV5-5 and TRBJ2-7, the full variable domain reads DAGVTQSPTHLIKTRGQQVTLRCSPISGHKSVSWYQQVLGQGPQFIFQYYEKEERGRGNFPDRFSARQFPNYSSELNVNALLLGDSALYLCASSLDRGRGYEQYFGPGTRLTVT.